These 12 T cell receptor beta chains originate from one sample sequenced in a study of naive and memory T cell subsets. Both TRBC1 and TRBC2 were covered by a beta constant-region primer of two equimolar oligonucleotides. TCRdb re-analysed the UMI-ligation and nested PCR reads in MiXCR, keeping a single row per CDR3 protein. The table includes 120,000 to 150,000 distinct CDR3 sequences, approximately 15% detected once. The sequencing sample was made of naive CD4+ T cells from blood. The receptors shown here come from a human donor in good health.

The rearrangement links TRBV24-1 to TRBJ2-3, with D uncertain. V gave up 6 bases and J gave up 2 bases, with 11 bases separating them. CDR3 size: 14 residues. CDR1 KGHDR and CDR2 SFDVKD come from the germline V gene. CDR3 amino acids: CATSTPSDTDTQYF. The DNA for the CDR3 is TGTGCCACCAGTACCCCGTCCGACACAGATACGCAGTATTTT.

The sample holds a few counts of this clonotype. CDR3 sequence: CASSPQLAGVETDTQYF. CDR3 nucleotide sequence: TGTGCCAGCAGCCCACAGCTAGCGGGAGTTGAGACAGATACGCAGTATTTT. The V and J genes are TRBV5-4 and TRBJ2-3; 10 positions match TRBD2. The germline V gene encodes CDR1 SGHNT and CDR2 YYREEE (reference sequence). J gave up 3 bases and V 4 bases, and 11 bases lay outside the gene matches. CDR3 length: 17 residues.

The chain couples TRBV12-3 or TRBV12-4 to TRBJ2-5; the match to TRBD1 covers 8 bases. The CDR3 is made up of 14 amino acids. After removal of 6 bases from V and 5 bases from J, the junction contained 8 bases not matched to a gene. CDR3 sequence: CASRTPGGRETQYF. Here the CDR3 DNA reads TGTGCCAGCAGAACTCCAGGGGGCCGGGAGACCCAGTACTTC.

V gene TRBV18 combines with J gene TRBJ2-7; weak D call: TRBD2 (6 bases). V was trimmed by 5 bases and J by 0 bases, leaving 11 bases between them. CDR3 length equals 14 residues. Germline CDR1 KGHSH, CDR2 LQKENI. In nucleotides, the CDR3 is TGTGCCAGCTCAGCGGGACGGAGCTCCTACGAGCAGTACTTC. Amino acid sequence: CASSAGRSSYEQYF.

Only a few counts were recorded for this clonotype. The CDR3 sequence is CASSYQGTTPLNTEAFF. The DNA for the CDR3 is TGTGCCAGCAGTTACCAGGGGACGACACCCCTCAACACTGAAGCTTTCTTT. The V gene is TRBV27, the J gene TRBJ1-1; possible D gene TRBD1, 6 bases. V was clipped by 4 bases and J by 2 bases, with 20 bases between them. Germline assignment: CDR1 MNHEY and CDR2 SMNVEV (reference sequence). This CDR3 is built from 17 residues.

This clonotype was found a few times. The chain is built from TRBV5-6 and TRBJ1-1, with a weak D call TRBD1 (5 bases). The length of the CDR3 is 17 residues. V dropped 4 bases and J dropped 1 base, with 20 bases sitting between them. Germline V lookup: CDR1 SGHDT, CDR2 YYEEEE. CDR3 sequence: CASSPDPGTVWNTEAFF. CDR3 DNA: TGTGCCAGCAGCCCCGATCCGGGGACGGTTTGGAACACTGAAGCTTTCTTT.

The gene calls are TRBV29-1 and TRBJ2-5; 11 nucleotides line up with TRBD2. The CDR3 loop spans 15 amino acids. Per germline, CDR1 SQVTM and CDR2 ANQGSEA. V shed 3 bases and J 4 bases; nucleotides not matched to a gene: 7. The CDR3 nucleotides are TGCAGCGTTGACCCAGTAGCGGGAGGGCTAGAGACCCAGTACTTC. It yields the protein CSVDPVAGGLETQYF.

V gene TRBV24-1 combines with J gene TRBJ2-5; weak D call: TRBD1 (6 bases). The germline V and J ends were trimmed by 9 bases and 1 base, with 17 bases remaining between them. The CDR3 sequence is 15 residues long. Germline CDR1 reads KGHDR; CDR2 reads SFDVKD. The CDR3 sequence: CATQTTQGPQETQYF. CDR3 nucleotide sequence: TGTGCCACCCAAACTACACAGGGACCCCAAGAGACCCAGTACTTC.

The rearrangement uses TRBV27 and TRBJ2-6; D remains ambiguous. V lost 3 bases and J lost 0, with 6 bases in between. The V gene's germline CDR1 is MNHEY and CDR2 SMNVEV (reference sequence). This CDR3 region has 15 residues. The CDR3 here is CASSFRNSGANVLTF. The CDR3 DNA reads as TGTGCCAGCAGTTTCAGGAACTCTGGGGCCAACGTCCTGACTTTC.

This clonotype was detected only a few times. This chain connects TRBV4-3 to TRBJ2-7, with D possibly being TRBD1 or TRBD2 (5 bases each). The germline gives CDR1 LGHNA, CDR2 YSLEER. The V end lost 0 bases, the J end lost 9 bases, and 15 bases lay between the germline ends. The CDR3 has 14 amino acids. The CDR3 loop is CASSQEVAGTRQYF. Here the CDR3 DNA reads TGCGCCAGCAGCCAAGAGGTAGCAGGGACCCGGCAGTACTTC.

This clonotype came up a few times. The DNA of the CDR3 is TGTGCCAGCAAAGGAGGGGGACTCACAGATACGCAGTATTTT. It codes for CASKGGGLTDTQYF. This chain uses TRBV2 with TRBJ2-3; possibly TRBD1 or TRBD2 for D (6 bases each). The V end lost 7 bases, the J end lost 2 bases, and 13 bases lay between the germline ends. The CDR3 is made up of 14 amino acids. The germline V gene has CDR1 SNHLY and CDR2 FYNNEI. The whole variable domain, remainder taken from reference TRBV2 and TRBJ2-3, is EPEVTQTPSHQVTQMGQEVILRCVPISNHLYFYWYRQILGQKVEFLVSFYNNEISEKSEIFDDQFSVERPDGSNFTLKIRSTKLEDSAMYFCASKGGGLTDTQYFGPGTRLTVL.

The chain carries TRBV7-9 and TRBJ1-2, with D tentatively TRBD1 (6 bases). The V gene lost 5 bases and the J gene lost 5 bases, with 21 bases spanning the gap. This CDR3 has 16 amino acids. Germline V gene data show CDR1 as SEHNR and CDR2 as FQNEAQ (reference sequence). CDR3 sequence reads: CASSRRSNRDAYGYTF. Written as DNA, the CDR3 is TGTGCCAGCAGCCGCCGATCAAACAGGGACGCATATGGCTACACCTTC.